This note documents a single T cell receptor beta chain sequence. This sample was included in a study of T cells in Graves' hyperthyroidism and ophthalmopathy. Authors of the study amplified TCR beta CDR3 regions from RNA transcripts. HTBI primers were the set used in a first-round RT-PCR of the TCR CDR3. MiXCR was run by TCRdb on the multiplex PCR reads, yielding one entry per CDR3 protein. Altogether 400,000 to 500,000 distinct CDR3 sequences are present, roughly an eighth being singletons, with the ten largest covering less than 6.5%. This CDR3 has 14 amino acids. With V trimmed by 0 bases and J by 3 bases, 2 bases remained unmatched. Germline V lookup: CDR1 SGHTA, CDR2 FQGNSA.

The chain is built from TRBV7-2 and TRBJ2-7, with TRBD2 matching 7 bases. The sequence came from a woman aged 18-29 years with Graves' hyperthyroidism. The specimen was blood. This CDR3 reads CASSLAWGGYEQYF. The CDR3 nucleotides read TGTGCCAGCAGCTTAGCGTGGGGGGGCTACGAGCAGTACTTC. The whole variable domain, filled in from reference TRBV7-2 and TRBJ2-7, reads GAGVSQSPSNKVTEKGKDVELRCDPISGHTALYWYRQSLGQGLEFLIYFQGNSAPDKSGLPSDRFSAERTGGSVSTLTIQRTQQEDSAVYLCASSLAWGGYEQYFGPGTRLTVT.